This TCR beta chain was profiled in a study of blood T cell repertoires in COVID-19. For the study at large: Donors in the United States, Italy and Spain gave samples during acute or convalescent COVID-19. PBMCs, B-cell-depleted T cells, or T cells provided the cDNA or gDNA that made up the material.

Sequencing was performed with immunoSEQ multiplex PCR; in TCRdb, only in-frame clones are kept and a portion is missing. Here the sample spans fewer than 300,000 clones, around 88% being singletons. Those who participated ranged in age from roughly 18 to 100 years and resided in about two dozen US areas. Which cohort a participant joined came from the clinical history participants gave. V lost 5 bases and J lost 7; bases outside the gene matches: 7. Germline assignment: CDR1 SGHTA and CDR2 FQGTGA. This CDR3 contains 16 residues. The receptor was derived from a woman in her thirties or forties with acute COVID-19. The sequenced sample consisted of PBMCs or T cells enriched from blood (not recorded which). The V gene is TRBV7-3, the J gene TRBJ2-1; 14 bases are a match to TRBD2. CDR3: CASSKGTSGSFNEQFF. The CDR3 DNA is TGTGCCAGCAGCAAAGGGACTAGCGGGAGTTTTAATGAGCAGTTCTTC.